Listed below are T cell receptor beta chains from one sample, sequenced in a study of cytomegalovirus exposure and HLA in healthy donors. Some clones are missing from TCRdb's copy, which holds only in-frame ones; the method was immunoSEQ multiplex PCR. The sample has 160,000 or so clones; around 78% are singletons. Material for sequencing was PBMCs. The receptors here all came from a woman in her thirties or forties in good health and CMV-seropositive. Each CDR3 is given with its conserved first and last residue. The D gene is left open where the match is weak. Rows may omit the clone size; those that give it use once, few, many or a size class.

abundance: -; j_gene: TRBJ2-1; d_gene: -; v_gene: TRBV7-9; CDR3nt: TGTGCCAGCAGCATCCCCGCGGGGAATGAGCAGTTCTTC; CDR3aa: CASSIPAGNEQFF
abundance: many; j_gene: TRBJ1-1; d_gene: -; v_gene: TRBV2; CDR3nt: TGTGCCAGCAGTGAGCGAGGGTCTAACACTGAAGCTTTCTTT; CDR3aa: CASSERGSNTEAFF
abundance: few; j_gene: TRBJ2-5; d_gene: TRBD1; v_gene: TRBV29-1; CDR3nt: TGCAGCGTTGAAGACCCTGGACAGGGCTGGGAGACCCAGTACTTC; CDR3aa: CSVEDPGQGWETQYF
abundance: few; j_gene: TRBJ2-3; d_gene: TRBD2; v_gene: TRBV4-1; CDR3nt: TGCGCCAGCGGTGGACTAGCGGGGGGGCGGGTCACAGATACGCAGTATTTT; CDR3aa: CASGGLAGGRVTDTQYF
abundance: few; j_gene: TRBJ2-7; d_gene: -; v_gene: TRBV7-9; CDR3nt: TGTTCCAGTAGTCTGACAGGATACGAGCAGTACTTC; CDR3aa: CSSSLTGYEQYF
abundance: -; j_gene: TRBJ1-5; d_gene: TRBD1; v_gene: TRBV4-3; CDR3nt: TGCGCCAGCAGCCAAGTGGTACAGGGGGGTCAGCCCCAGCATTTT; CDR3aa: CASSQVVQGGQPQHF
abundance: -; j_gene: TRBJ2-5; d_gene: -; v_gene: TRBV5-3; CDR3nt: TGTGCCAGAAGCTTGCCCCTGGCACCCCAAGAGACCCAGTACTTC; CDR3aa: CARSLPLAPQETQYF
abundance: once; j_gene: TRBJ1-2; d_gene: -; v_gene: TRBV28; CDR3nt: TGTGCCAGCAGTTTACAGGGTGGAGGGTCTCCTCATGGCTACACCTTC; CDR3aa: CASSLQGGGSPHGYTF
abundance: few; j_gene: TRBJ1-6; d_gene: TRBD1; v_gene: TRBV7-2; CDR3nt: TGTGCCAGCAGCCTCTCCGGTGGACAGGGATTCTCCTATAATTCACCCCTCCACTTT; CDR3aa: CASSLSGGQGFSYNSPLHF
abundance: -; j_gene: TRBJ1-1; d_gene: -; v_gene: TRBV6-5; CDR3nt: TGTGCCAGCAGGCAGGGATTCGGGACTGAAGCTTTCTTT; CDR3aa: CASRQGFGTEAFF
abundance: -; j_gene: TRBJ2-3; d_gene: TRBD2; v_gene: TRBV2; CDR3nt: TGTGCCAGAGGGACTAGCGGGGGAGTGAATACGCAGTATTTT; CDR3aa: CARGTSGGVNTQYF
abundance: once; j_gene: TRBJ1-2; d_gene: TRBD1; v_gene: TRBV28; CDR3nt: TGTGCCAGCAGTGCGGACAGGGGTATCTATGGCTACACCTTC; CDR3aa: CASSADRGIYGYTF
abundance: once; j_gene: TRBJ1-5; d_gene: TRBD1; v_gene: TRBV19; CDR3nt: TGTGCCAGTAGTATTTTCCCAGGGGGTTACGGCCTTCAGCCCCAGCATTTT; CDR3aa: CASSIFPGGYGLQPQHF
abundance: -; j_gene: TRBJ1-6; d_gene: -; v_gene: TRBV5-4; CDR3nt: TGTGCCAGCAGCTTAATTGGACAGAATAATTCACCCCTCCACTTT; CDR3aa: CASSLIGQNNSPLHF
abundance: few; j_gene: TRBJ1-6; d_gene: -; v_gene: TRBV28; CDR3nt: TGTGCCAGCAGTTCTCCGACCCCCAGGGGACGAGATTCACCCCTCCACTTT; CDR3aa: CASSSPTPRGRDSPLHF
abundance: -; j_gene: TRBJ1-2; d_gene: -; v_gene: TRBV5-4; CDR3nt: TGTGCCAGCAGCCCTAGGGGTGGAGATAACTATGGCTACACCTTC; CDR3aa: CASSPRGGDNYGYTF
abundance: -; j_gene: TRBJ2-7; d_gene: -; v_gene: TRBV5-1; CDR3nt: TGCGCCAGCAGCCTTGGCGGGGCTGCCTCCTACGAGCAGTACTTC; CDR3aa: CASSLGGAASYEQYF
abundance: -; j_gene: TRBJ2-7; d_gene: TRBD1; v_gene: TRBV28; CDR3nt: TGTGCCAGCAGTGCCATGACAGGGGCTTACGAGCAGTACTTC; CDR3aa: CASSAMTGAYEQYF
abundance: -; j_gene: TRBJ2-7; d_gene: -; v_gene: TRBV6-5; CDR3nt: TGTGCCAGCAGACGAACAGGCATCGGTACCTACGAGCAGTACTTC; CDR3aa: CASRRTGIGTYEQYF
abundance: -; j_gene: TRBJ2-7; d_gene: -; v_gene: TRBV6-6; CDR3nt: TGTGCCAGCAGTCCGGACTACTACGAGCAGTACTTC; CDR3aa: CASSPDYYEQYF
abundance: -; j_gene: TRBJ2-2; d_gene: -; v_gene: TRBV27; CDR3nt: TGTGCCAGCAGAAAGGGGACGGGGGATACGGGGACCGGGGAGCTGTTTTTT; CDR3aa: CASRKGTGDTGTGELFF
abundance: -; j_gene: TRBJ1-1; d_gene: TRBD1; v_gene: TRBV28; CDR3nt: TGTGCCAGCAATCAACAGGGGGCATCTGAAGCTTTCTTT; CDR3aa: CASNQQGASEAFF
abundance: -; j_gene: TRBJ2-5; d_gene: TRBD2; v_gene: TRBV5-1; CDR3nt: TGCGCCAGCAGCGTGCGGGGGATGGAACAAGAGACCCAGTACTTC; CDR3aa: CASSVRGMEQETQYF
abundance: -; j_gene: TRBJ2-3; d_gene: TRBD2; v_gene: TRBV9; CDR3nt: TGTGCCAGCAGCGTAGCCCGGACTAGCACACGCACAGATACGCAGTATTTT; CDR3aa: CASSVARTSTRTDTQYF
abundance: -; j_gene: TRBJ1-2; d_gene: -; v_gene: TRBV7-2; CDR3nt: TGTGCCAGCAGCTTAGGGGGCGCACCCTATGGCTACACCTTC; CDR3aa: CASSLGGAPYGYTF
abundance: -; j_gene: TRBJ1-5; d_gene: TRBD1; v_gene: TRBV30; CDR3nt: TGTGCCTGGAGTGCCGGACAGGGGAATCAGCCCCAGCATTTT; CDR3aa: CAWSAGQGNQPQHF
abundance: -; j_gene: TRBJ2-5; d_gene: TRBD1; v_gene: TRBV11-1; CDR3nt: TGTGCCAGCAGCTCGAGGGACAGGGTTGAGACCCAGTACTTC; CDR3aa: CASSSRDRVETQYF
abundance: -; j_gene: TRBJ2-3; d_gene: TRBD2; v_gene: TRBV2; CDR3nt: TGTGCCAGCAGGGCTAGCGGGGGGTTCACAGATACGCAGTATTTT; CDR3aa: CASRASGGFTDTQYF
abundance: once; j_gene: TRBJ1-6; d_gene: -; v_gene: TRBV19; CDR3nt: TGTGCCAGTACTCTCACAGGGTTGAATTCACCCCTCCACTTT; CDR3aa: CASTLTGLNSPLHF
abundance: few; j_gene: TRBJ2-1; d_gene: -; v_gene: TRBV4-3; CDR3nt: TGCGCCAGCAGCGAGACTAGAGAACTCTACAATGAGCAGTTCTTC; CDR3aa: CASSETRELYNEQFF
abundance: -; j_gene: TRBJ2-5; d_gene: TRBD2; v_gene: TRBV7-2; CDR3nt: TGTGCCAGCAGCTACATAGCGGGGGGGCGCCAAGAGACCCAGTACTTC; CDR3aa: CASSYIAGGRQETQYF
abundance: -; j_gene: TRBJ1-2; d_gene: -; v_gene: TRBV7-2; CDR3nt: TGTGCCAGCAGCTTAGGCCCGACAGCTAACTATGGCTACACCTTC; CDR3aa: CASSLGPTANYGYTF
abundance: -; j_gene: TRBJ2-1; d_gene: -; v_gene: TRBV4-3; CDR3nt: TGCGCCAGCAGCCGTAACACTGGACAGCGAACCAATGAGCAGTTCTTC; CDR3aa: CASSRNTGQRTNEQFF
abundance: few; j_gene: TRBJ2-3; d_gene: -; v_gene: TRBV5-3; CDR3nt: TGTGCCAGAGATACGACCCCGGGACTGGGGAGCACAGATACGCAGTATTTT; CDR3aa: CARDTTPGLGSTDTQYF
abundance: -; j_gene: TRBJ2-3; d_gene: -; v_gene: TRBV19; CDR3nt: TGTGCCAGTAGTTTCCCTTCCACAGATACGCAGTATTTT; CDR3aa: CASSFPSTDTQYF
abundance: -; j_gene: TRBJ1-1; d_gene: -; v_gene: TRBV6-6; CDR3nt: TGTGCCAGCAGGGCAGGGGAACGGACTGAAGCTTTCTTT; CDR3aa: CASRAGERTEAFF
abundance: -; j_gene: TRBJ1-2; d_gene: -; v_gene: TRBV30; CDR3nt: TGTGCCCTCGGGGTGGGGTACTATGGCTACACCTTC; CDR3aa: CALGVGYYGYTF
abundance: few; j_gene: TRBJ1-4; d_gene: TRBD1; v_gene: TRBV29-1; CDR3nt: TGCAGCGTTGAAGGCCGGGACAGCAATGAAAAACTGTTTTTT; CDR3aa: CSVEGRDSNEKLFF
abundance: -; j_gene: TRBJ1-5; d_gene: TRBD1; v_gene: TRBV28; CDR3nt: TGTGCCAGCAGTGAACGACAGGGGCCCCAGCATTTT; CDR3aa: CASSERQGPQHF
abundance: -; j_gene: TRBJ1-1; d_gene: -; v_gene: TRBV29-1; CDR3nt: TGCAGCGTTGAACAGCGAATTGAAGCTTTCTTT; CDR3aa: CSVEQRIEAFF
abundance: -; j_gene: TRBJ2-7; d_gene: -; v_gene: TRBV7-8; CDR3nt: TGTGCCAGCAGCTTAATTCTGCAGGCAACCTACGAGCAGTACTTC; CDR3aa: CASSLILQATYEQYF
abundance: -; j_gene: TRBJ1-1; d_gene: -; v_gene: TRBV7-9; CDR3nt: TGTGCCAGCAGCCTCGACAGGCTGAACACTGAAGCTTTCTTT; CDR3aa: CASSLDRLNTEAFF
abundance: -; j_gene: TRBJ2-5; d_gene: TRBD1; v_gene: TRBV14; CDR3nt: TGTGCCAGCAGCCAAGATGGACAGGGCGAAGAGACCCAGTACTTC; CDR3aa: CASSQDGQGEETQYF
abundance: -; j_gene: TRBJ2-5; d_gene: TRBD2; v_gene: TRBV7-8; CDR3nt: TGTGCCAGCAGCTTAGGTCGGACTAGCGGGGCGGCCGGGGAGACCCAGTACTTC; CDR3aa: CASSLGRTSGAAGETQYF
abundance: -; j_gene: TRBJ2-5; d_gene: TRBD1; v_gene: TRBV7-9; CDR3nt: TGTGCCAGCAGCTTAGGGGGACAGGGAATAGAGACCCAGTACTTC; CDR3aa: CASSLGGQGIETQYF
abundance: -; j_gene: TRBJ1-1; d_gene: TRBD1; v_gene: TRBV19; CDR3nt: TGTGCCAGTAGTGGACAGGGGAACACTGAAGCTTTCTTT; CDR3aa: CASSGQGNTEAFF
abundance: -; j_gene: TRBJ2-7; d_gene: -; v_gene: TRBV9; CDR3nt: TGTGCCAGCAGCGTAGAAGTTAGCAGCTCCTACGAGCAGTACTTC; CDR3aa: CASSVEVSSSYEQYF
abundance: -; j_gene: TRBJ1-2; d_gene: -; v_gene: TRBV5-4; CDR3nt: TGTGCCAGCAGCGTCACAGGGATGGACTATGGCTACACCTTC; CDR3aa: CASSVTGMDYGYTF
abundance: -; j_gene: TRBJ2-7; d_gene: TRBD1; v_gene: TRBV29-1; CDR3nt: TGCAGCGTTATGACAGGGAAGGGCTACGAGCAGTACTTC; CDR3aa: CSVMTGKGYEQYF
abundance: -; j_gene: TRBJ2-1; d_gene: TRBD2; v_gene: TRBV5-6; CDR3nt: TGTGCCAGCAGCTACAGACTGACTAGCGGGGTTAATGAGCAGTTCTTC; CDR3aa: CASSYRLTSGVNEQFF
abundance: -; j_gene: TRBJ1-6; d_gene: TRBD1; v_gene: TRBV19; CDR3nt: TGTGCCAGTACCAATACCGGGACAGGGGGAGCCCCCCTCCACTTT; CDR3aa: CASTNTGTGGAPLHF
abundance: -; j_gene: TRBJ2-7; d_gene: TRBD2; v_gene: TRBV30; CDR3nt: TGTGCCTGGAATCCCGGGGGGAACGAGCAGTACTTC; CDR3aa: CAWNPGGNEQYF
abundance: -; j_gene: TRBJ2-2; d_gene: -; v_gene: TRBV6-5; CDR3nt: TGTGCCAGCAGGAAGTGGACAGACACCGGGGAGCTGTTTTTT; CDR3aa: CASRKWTDTGELFF
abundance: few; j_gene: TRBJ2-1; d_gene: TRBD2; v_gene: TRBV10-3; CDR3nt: TGTGCCATCAGGCCCAGCGGGGGGTTCAATGAGCAGTTCTTC; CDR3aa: CAIRPSGGFNEQFF
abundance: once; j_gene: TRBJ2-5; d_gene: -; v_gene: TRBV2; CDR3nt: TGTGCCAGCCGGCTAGCCCTCCGGTTAGAGACCCAGTACTTC; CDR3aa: CASRLALRLETQYF
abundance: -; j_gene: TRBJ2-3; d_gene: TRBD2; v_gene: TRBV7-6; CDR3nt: TGTGCCAGCAGCTTGGACGGGGGGTCAGATACGCAGTATTTT; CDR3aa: CASSLDGGSDTQYF